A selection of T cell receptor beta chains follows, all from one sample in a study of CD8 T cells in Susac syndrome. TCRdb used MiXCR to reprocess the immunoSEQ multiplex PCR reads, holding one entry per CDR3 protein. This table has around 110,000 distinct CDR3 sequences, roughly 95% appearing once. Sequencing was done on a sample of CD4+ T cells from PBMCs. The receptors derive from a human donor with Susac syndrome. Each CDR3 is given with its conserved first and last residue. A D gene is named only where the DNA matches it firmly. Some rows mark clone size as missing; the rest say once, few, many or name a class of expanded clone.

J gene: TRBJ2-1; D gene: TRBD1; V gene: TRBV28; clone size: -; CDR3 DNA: TGTGCCAGCAGTTTAGGCGGACAGGGGGGGAAAAGCTCCTACAATGAGCAGTTCTTC; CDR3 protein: CASSLGGQGGKSSYNEQFF
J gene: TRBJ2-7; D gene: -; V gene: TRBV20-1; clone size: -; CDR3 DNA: TGCAGTGCTAGGCAGAGCTCCTACGAGCAGTACTTC; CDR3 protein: CSARQSSYEQYF
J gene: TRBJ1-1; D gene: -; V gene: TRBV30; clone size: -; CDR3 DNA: TGTGCCTGGAGTGGGATTGGGTCGGTGGAAGCTTTCTTT; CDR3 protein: CAWSGIGSVEAFF
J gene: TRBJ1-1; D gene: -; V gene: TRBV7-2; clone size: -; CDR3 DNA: TGTGCCAGCAGCCTTGGACAGCTCCGCGGAGGCACTGAAGCTTTCTTT; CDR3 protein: CASSLGQLRGGTEAFF
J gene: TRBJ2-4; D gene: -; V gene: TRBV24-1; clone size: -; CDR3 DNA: TGTGCCACCAGTGATAACCGGGAAGGTGGACAGTACTTC; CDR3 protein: CATSDNREGGQYF
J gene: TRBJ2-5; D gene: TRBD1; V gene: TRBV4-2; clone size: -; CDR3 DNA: TGTGCCAGCAGCCAAGGGACAGGGGGCTCACAAGAGACCCAGTACTTC; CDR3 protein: CASSQGTGGSQETQYF
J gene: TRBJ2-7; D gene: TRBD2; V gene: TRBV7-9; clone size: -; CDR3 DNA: TGTGCCAGCAGCTTAGGACTAGCGGGAGGTACCGACGAGCAGTACTTC; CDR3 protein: CASSLGLAGGTDEQYF
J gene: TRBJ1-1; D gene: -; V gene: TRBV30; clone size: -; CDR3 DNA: TGTGCCTGGAATCCCGGGGGAACTGAAGCTTTCTTT; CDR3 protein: CAWNPGGTEAFF
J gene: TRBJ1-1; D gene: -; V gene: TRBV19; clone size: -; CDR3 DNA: TGTGCCAGTAGTATGCCATTGGGGGCTGAAGCTTTCTTT; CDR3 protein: CASSMPLGAEAFF
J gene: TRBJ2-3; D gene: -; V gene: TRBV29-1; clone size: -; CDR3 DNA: TGCAGCGTTGTCAGGGGGGACACAGATACGCAGTATTTT; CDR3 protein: CSVVRGDTDTQYF
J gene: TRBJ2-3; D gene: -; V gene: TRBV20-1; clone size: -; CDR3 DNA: TGCAGTGCTAGTCGGGACTTGCCCGGGAACTCTGATACGCAGTATTTT; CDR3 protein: CSASRDLPGNSDTQYF
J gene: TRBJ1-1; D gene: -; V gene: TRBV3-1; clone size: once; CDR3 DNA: TGTGCCAGCAGCCAGTTGCTGGGGGCGCGGGGTGAAGCTTTCTTT; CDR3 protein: CASSQLLGARGEAFF
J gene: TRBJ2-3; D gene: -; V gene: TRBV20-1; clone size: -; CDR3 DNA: TGCAGTGCTAGGGGCGGGACCGCAGATACGCAGTATTTT; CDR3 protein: CSARGGTADTQYF
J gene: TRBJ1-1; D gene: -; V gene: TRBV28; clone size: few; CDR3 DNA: TGTGCCAGCAGTTTATATACTGAAGCTTTCTTT; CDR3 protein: CASSLYTEAFF
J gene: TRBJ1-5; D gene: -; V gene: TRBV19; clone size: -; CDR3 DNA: TGTGCCAGTGGGGATCGCAATCAGCCCCAGCATTTT; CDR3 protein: CASGDRNQPQHF
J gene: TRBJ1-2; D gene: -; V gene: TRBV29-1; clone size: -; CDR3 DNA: TGCAGCGCCTCGTTTAGGGGGGCGATTGGCTACACCTTC; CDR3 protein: CSASFRGAIGYTF
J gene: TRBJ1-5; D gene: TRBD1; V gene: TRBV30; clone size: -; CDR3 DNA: TGTGCCTGGAGTCGACAGGGACAGCCCCAGCATTTT; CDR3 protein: CAWSRQGQPQHF
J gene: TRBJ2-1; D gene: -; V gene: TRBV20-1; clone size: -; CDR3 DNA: TGCAGTGCTAGGTACCCGAGCTCCTACAATGAGCAGTTCTTC; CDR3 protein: CSARYPSSYNEQFF
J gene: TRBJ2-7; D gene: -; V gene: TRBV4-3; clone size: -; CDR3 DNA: TGCGCCAGCAGCCAAGATCTAGTAGCGGCGAGCTCCTACGAGCAGTACTTC; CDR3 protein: CASSQDLVAASSYEQYF
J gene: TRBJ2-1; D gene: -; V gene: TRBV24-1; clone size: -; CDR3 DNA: TGTGCCACCAGTGATTCACCTCCTGACAATGAGCAGTTCTTC; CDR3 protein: CATSDSPPDNEQFF
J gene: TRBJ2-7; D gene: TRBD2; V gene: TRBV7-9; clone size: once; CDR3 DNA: TGTGCCAGCAGCCGGACTAGCGGGAGGGCCCACGAGCAGTACTTC; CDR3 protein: CASSRTSGRAHEQYF
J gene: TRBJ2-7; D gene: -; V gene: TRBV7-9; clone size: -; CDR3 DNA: TGTGCCAGCAGCCCCCAGCGGTCCTCCTACGAGCAGTACTTC; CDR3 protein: CASSPQRSSYEQYF
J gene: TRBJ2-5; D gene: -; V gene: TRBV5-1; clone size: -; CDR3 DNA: TGCGCCAGCAGCGATCAACAGGGAACCCAGTACTTC; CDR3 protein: CASSDQQGTQYF
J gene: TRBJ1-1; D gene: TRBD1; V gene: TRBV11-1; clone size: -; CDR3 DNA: TGTGCCAGCAGCTCTTTCGGAAGGGGGCAGGGCACTGAAGCTTTCTTT; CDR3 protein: CASSSFGRGQGTEAFF
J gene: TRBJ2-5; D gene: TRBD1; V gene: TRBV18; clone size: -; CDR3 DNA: TGTGCCAGCTCACCAGGACAGGGGGAGACCCAGTACTTC; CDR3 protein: CASSPGQGETQYF
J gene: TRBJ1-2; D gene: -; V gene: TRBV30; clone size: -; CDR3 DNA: TGTGCTTCGGACCTTGGCTACACCTTC; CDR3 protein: CASDLGYTF
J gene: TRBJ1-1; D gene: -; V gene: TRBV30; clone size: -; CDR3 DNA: TGTGCCTGGAGTACGGGAAGGGGAAACACTGAAGCTTTCTTT; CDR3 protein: CAWSTGRGNTEAFF
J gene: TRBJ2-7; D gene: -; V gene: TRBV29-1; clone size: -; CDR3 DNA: TGCAGCGTTGTTGAGGGAACGGGGCAGTACTTC; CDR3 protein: CSVVEGTGQYF
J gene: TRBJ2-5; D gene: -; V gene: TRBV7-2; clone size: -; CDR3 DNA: TGTGCCAGCAGCCCCCGGAGTTTCCAAGAGACCCAGTACTTC; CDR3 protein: CASSPRSFQETQYF
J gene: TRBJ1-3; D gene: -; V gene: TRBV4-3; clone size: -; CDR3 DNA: TGCGCCAGCAGCCAAGAGGGTGGAAACACCATATATTTT; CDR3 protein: CASSQEGGNTIYF
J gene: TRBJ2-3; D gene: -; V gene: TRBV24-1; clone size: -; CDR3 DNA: TGTGCCACCAGTGATTCAAGACGAACGCAGTATTTT; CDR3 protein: CATSDSRRTQYF
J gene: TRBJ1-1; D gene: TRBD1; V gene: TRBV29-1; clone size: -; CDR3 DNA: TGCAGCGTTGATGACAGGGGGCTTACTGAAGCTTTCTTT; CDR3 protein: CSVDDRGLTEAFF
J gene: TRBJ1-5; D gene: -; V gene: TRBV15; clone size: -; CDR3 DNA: TGTGCCACCAGCAGTGATGTAAGGGGACATCAGCCCCAGCATTTT; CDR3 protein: CATSSDVRGHQPQHF
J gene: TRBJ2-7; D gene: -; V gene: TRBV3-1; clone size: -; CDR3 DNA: TGTGCCAGCAGCGCACAAACGGGACCGAGGGTCTTCGAGCAGTACTTC; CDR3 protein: CASSAQTGPRVFEQYF
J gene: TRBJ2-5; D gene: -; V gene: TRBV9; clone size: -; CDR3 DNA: TGTGCCAGCAGCGCCGAACCCCAAGAGACCCAGTACTTC; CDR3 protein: CASSAEPQETQYF
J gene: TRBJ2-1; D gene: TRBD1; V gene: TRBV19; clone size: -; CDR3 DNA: TGTGCCAGTAGTCACGGAGGACAGGGAGGCAATGAGCAGTTCTTC; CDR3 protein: CASSHGGQGGNEQFF
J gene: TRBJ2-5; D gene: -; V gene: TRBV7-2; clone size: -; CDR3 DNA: TGTGCCAGCAGCTTAGTAGGTCGCCAAGAGACCCAGTACTTC; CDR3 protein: CASSLVGRQETQYF
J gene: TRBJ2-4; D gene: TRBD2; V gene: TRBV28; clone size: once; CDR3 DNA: TGTGCCAGCAGTTGGGAGGGACCCAAAAACATTCAGTACTTC; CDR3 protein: CASSWEGPKNIQYF
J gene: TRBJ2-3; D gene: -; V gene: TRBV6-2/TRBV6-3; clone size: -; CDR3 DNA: TGTGCCAGCAGTTGGTGGGAATCTTTCCCAGATACGCAGTATTTT; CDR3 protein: CASSWWESFPDTQYF
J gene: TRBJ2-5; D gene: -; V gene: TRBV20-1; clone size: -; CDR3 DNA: TGCAGTGCTAGGGATACTACGCAAGAGACCCAGTACTTC; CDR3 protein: CSARDTTQETQYF
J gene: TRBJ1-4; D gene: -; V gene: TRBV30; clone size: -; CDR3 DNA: TGTGCCTGGAGTGCCCGACGGCGGAATGAAAAACTGTTTTTT; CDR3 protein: CAWSARRRNEKLFF
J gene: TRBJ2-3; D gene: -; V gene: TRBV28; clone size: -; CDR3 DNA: TGTGCCAGCAGTTTCGGAAGCACAGATACGCAGTATTTT; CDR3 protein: CASSFGSTDTQYF
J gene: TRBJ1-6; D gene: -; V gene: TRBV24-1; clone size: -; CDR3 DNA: TGTGCCACCTCCACCACCGTTGGACCCCTCCACTTT; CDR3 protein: CATSTTVGPLHF
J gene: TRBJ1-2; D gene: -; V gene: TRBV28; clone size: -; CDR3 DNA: TGTGCCAGCAGTTTAGTGGGGGCGCATGGCTATGGCTACACCTTC; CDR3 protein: CASSLVGAHGYGYTF
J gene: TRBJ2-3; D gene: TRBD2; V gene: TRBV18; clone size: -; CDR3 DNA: TGTGCCAGCTCACCACCTAGCGGGAGGGCCACAGATACGCAGTATTTT; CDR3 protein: CASSPPSGRATDTQYF
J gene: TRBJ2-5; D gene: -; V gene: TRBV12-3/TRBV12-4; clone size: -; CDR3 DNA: TGTGCCAGCAGTTTTTCAGGGCCGATCCAAGAGACCCAGTACTTC; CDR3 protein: CASSFSGPIQETQYF
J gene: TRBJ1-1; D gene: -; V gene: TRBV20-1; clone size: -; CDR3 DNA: TGCAGTGCTAGAAGCTCCGCACGGAGGAACACTGAAGCTTTCTTT; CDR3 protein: CSARSSARRNTEAFF
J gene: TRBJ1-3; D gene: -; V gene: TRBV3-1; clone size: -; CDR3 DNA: TGTGCCAGCAGCCAAGATTGGAGAAACACCATATATTTT; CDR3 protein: CASSQDWRNTIYF
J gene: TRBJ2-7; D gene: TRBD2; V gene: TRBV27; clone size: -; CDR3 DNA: TGTGCCAGCAGGTTTAGCGGGAGGGCCTGGGGGGAGCAGTACTTC; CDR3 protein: CASRFSGRAWGEQYF